Below, 25 T cell receptor beta chains from the same sample are listed, as sequenced in a study of blood T cell repertoires in COVID-19. Using immunoSEQ multiplex PCR, the repertoire was profiled, and TCRdb retains in-frame clones only, with some absent. The sample yields more than 20,000 clones, around nine tenths seen once. What was sequenced was peripheral blood. These TCRs come from a man over 45 with active COVID-19.

The chain is built from TRBV7-9 and TRBJ2-3, with D perhaps matching TRBD2 (6 bases). Per the germline V gene, CDR1 is SEHNR and CDR2 is FQNEAQ (reference sequence). Trimming pared 5 bases from V and 3 bases from J, leaving 21 bases between. The CDR3 is 17 amino acids. CDR3 sequence (DNA): TGTGCCAGCAGCCCCCCGGCGGAGGGCACCGGGACAGATACGCAGTATTTT. Protein: CASSPPAEGTGTDTQYF.

The rearrangement uses TRBV19 and TRBJ1-2; D is unresolved. CDR1 is LNHDA, CDR2 SQIVND, per germline (reference sequence). V was cut by 9 bases and J by 4 bases, with 15 bases left in between. The CDR3 consists of 13 residues. CDR3 region: CASRTQTGYGYTF. CDR3 DNA: TGTGCCAGCCGTACCCAGACGGGCTATGGCTACACCTTC.

The chain links TRBV19 to TRBJ2-1, with D possibly being TRBD2 (6 bases). Germline loops: CDR1 LNHDA, CDR2 SQIVND (reference sequence). Trimming left V 9 bases short and J 0 bases short, with 15 bases between. The CDR3 contains 15 residues. This CDR3 is CASHPSVSSYNEQFF. The CDR3 coding sequence is TGTGCCAGCCACCCTAGCGTGAGCTCCTACAATGAGCAGTTCTTC.

CDR3 sequence (DNA): TGTGCCAGCAGCGAATTTGGGGCTAGTGAGCAGTTCTTC. Its translation is CASSEFGASEQFF. V and J are TRBV7-2 and TRBJ2-1, with D possibly matching TRBD1 (5 bases). Trimming took off 5 bases at V and 9 bases at J, with 14 bases between the two ends. The CDR3 has 13 amino acids. The germline CDR1 and CDR2 sequences are SGHTA and FQGNSA.

The V and J genes are TRBV5-8 and TRBJ2-3, with a possible D match to TRBD2 (6 bases). Trimming shortened V by 3 bases and J by 8 bases, and 19 bases separated the two germline ends. This CDR3 has 15 residues. CDR1 and CDR2 from the germline V gene are SGHTS and YDEGEE. The CDR3 DNA follows: TGTGCCAGCAGCTCCCCGGGACTCACGTTGGGTACGCAGTATTTT. As protein: CASSSPGLTLGTQYF.

This chain joins TRBV28 and TRBJ2-7, with 10 bases matching TRBD2. The CDR3 contains 15 residues. Germline CDR1 reads MDHEN; CDR2 reads SYDVKM. V trimming: 5 bases; J trimming: 5 bases; junction bases outside the gene matches: 9. This CDR3 reads CASSAAGGFSNEQYF. The CDR3 bases are TGTGCCAGCAGTGCAGCGGGAGGGTTTTCCAACGAGCAGTACTTC.

This rearrangement joins TRBV7-9 to TRBJ2-1, with D perhaps matching TRBD2 (6 bases). CDR1 is SEHNR and CDR2 is FQNEAQ in the germline V gene (reference sequence). Trimming pared 0 bases from V and 0 bases from J, leaving 18 bases between. This CDR3 contains 19 residues. DNA of the CDR3: TGTGCCAGCAGCTTAGCGCGGGGAGCGACCACCAGCTCCTACAATGAGCAGTTCTTC. This codes for CASSLARGATTSSYNEQFF.

V and J are TRBV9 and TRBJ2-3; a weak D match, TRBD1 (6 bases). The length of the CDR3 is 14 residues. The V gene lost 0 bases and the J gene lost 7 bases, with 12 bases spanning the gap. The germline CDR1 and CDR2 sequences are SGDLS and YYNGEE. The CDR3 bases are TGTGCCAGCAGCGTAGTGTCAGGGGAGCATACGCAGTATTTT. Its translation is CASSVVSGEHTQYF.

The V call is TRBV5-1, the J call TRBJ1-1, with D maybe TRBD1 (5 bases). Germline values: CDR1 SGHRS, CDR2 YFSETQ. Deletions cut 2 bases from V and 7 bases from J, with 9 bases between. The CDR3 loop spans 12 amino acids. DNA for the CDR3: TGCGCCAGCAGCTTCAACCAGGGTGAAGCTTTCTTT. Translated, it gives CASSFNQGEAFF.

The rearrangement joins TRBV5-1 to TRBJ1-1; D is possibly TRBD1 (6 bases). V was shortened by 3 bases and J by 6 bases, with 12 bases between the two germline ends. The length of the CDR3 is 13 residues. Germline lookup yields CDR1 SGHRS and CDR2 YFSETQ. DNA of the CDR3: TGCGCCAGCAGCTACGGACAGCAGCCTGAAGCTTTCTTT. It codes for CASSYGQQPEAFF. The full variable domain, rest sourced from reference TRBV5-1 and TRBJ1-1, is KAGVTQTPRYLIKTRGQQVTLSCSPISGHRSVSWYQQTPGQGLQFLFEYFSETQRNKGNFPGRFSGRQFSNSRSEMNVSTLELGDSALYLCASSYGQQPEAFFGQGTRLTVV.

The chain uses TRBV7-9 and TRBJ1-2; D uncertain. Trimming pared 5 bases from V and 6 bases from J, leaving 7 bases between. CDR1 SEHNR and CDR2 FQNEAQ come from the germline V gene (reference sequence). The CDR3 is 11 amino acids. The CDR3 bases are TGTGCCAGCAGCAGGGAGCATGGCTACACCTTC. The encoded protein is CASSREHGYTF.

The J gene is TRBJ1-4, the V gene TRBV7-2; D unclear. The CDR3 spans 15 residues. The germline gives CDR1 SGHTA, CDR2 FQGNSA. Deletions cut 2 bases from V and 5 bases from J, with 12 bases between. DNA of the CDR3: TGTGCCAGCAGCTTATCCGGTGCCTTCAATGAAAAACTGTTTTTT. It is translated as CASSLSGAFNEKLFF.

The chain employs TRBV4-2 and TRBJ2-1, with a possible D match to TRBD1 (6 bases). CDR1 is LGHNA and CDR2 is YNFKEQ in the germline V gene. The CDR3 is made up of 15 amino acids. V lost 0 bases and J 4 bases, leaving 10 bases between the germline ends. The CDR3: CASSQEETGYNEQFF. The CDR3 region has the DNA TGTGCCAGCAGCCAAGAGGAGACAGGATACAATGAGCAGTTCTTC.

The rearrangement links TRBV30 to TRBJ2-3; tentative D call: TRBD2 (6 bases). Between the trimmed V and J ends, which lost 0 bases and 2 bases, there was a span of 12 bases. Germline assignment: CDR1 GTSNPN and CDR2 SVGIG (reference sequence). CDR3 size: 15 residues. CDR3 region: CAWSVGAGYTDTQYF. DNA for the CDR3: TGTGCCTGGAGTGTCGGGGCGGGGTACACAGATACGCAGTATTTT.

The chain is built from TRBV2 and TRBJ2-7, with 7 bases fitting TRBD1. Looked up from germline, CDR1 is SNHLY and CDR2 is FYNNEI. The CDR3 is 14 amino acids. V shed 6 bases, J shed 0 bases, and the junction held 5 bases outside the gene matches. In DNA form, the CDR3 reads TGTGCCAGCAGAGAGGGGGCCAGCTCCTACGAGCAGTACTTC. Its translation: CASREGASSYEQYF. Full variable domain (rest looked up from reference TRBV2 and TRBJ2-7): EPEVTQTPSHQVTQMGQEVILRCVPISNHLYFYWYRQILGQKVEFLVSFYNNEISEKSEIFDDQFSVERPDGSNFTLKIRSTKLEDSAMYFCASREGASSYEQYFGPGTRLTVT.

The chain links TRBV7-3 to TRBJ1-1; D is undetermined. The CDR3 is 13 amino acids. V dropped 5 bases and J dropped 8 bases, with 15 bases sitting between them. Germline assignment: CDR1 SGHTA and CDR2 FQGTGA. CDR3 DNA sequence: TGTGCCAGCAGCGTCCGGGGTCTTGACGAAGCTTTCTTT. This gives the protein CASSVRGLDEAFF.

This chain joins TRBV28 and TRBJ2-7; tentative D call: TRBD1 (7 bases). CDR3 size: 15 residues. V was shortened by 4 bases and J by 0 bases, with 13 bases between the two germline ends. Germline V gene lookup returns CDR1 MDHEN and CDR2 SYDVKM. The CDR3 loop is CASSSRQGGSYEQYF. The CDR3 DNA reads TGTGCCAGCAGTTCTAGACAGGGAGGCTCCTACGAGCAGTACTTC.

V usage is TRBV11-3 and J usage is TRBJ1-2, with D uncertain. The ends were cut back, 5 bases at V and 5 bases at J, with 9 bases in the middle. Germline CDR1 SGHNT, CDR2 YENEEA. The CDR3 has 12 amino acids. The CDR3 here is CASSNIGYGYTF. The CDR3 bases are TGTGCCAGCAGCAACATCGGGTATGGCTACACCTTC.

The rearrangement uses TRBV11-1 and TRBJ2-3; TRBD2 matches at 11 bases. This CDR3 is 16 amino acids long. J was trimmed by 4 bases and V by 3 bases; bases with no gene match: 6. CDR1 and CDR2 (germline): SGHAT, FQDESV (reference sequence). CDR3 bases: TGTGCCAGCAGCTTTCTCACTAGCGGGGGAGCAGATACGCAGTATTTT. Translation gives CASSFLTSGGADTQYF. The full variable domain, rest sourced from reference TRBV11-1 and TRBJ2-3, is EAEVAQSPRYKITEKSQAVAFWCDPISGHATLYWYRQILGQGPELLVQFQDESVVDDSQLPKDRFSAERLKGVDSTLKIQPAELGDSAMYLCASSFLTSGGADTQYFGPGTRLTVL.

In nucleotides, the CDR3 is TGTGCCAGCAGCTTGCAGGGGTGGGAGACCCAGTACTTC. Encoded protein: CASSLQGWETQYF. V gene TRBV5-4 combines with J gene TRBJ2-5; TRBD1 is a possible D gene (6 bases). The ends were cut back, 1 base at V and 5 bases at J, with 9 bases in the middle. Germline V lookup: CDR1 SGHNT, CDR2 YYREEE (reference sequence). The CDR3 extends over 13 amino acids.

The gene calls are TRBV11-2 and TRBJ2-5, with TRBD1 identical over 8 bases. Germline CDR1 and CDR2: SGHAT and FQNNGV. The V and J ends lost 5 bases and 2 bases, in that order; junction bases with no gene match: 4. The CDR3 consists of 14 residues. This chain's CDR3 is CASSQQGVQETQYF. The CDR3 DNA is TGTGCCAGCAGCCAACAGGGGGTTCAAGAGACCCAGTACTTC.

A few counts support this clone. This chain connects TRBV3-1 (or the pseudogene TRBV3-2) to TRBJ2-4; unclear D gene. The V and J ends lost 5 bases and 4 bases respectively, with 21 bases between them. CDR3 size: 17 residues. The V gene's germline CDR1 is LGHDT and CDR2 YNNKEL (reference sequence). In nucleotides, the CDR3 is TGTGCCAGCAGCAACTGGAGTCCCATTTGCAGAAAAAACATTCAGTACTTC. It specifies CASSNWSPICRKNIQYF.

The DNA for the CDR3 is TGTGCCAGCAGCTTAATGGGACAGGGGGATGGAGAGACCCAGTACTTC. As protein: CASSLMGQGDGETQYF. The chain combines TRBV11-3 with TRBJ2-5; TRBD1 aligns across 11 bases. Germline V gene lookup returns CDR1 SGHNT and CDR2 YENEEA. Trimming removed 2 bases from V and 4 bases from J; junction bases left unmatched: 6. The CDR3 sequence is 16 residues long.

The V and J genes are TRBV7-2 and TRBJ2-5; TRBD2 aligns across 8 bases. The germline V gene encodes CDR1 SGHTA and CDR2 FQGNSA. Trimming cost V 0 bases and J 3 bases; bases outside gene matches: 6. The CDR3 has 16 amino acids. DNA for the CDR3: TGTGCCAGCAGCTTAGCGGTCGGGGGGGCCGAAGAGACCCAGTACTTC. It specifies CASSLAVGGAEETQYF.

The CDR3 region has the DNA TGTGCCAGCAGTTTCGGAGCGAAATACGAGCAGTACTTC. Its translation is CASSFGAKYEQYF. The chain employs TRBV12-3 or TRBV12-4 and TRBJ2-7; D is unclear. This CDR3 is built from 13 residues. V was shortened by 3 bases and J by 4 bases, with 10 bases between the two germline ends.